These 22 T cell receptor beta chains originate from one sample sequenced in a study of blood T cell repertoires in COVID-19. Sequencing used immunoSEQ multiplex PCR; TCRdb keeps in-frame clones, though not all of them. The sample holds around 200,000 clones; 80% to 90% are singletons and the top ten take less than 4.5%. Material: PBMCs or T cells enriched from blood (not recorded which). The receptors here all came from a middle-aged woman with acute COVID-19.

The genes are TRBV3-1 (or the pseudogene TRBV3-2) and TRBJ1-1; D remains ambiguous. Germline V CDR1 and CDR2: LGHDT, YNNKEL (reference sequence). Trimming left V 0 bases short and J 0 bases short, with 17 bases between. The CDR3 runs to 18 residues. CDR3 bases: TGTGCCAGCAGCCAAGAACCTTTGACGGCGACAATGAACACTGAAGCTTTCTTT. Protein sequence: CASSQEPLTATMNTEAFF.

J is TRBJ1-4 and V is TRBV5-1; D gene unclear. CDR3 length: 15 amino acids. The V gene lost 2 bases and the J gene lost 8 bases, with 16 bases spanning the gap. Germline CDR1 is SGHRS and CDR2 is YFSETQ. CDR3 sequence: CASSFTTEPGEKLFF. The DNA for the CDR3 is TGCGCCAGCAGCTTCACGACGGAACCGGGGGAAAAACTGTTTTTT.

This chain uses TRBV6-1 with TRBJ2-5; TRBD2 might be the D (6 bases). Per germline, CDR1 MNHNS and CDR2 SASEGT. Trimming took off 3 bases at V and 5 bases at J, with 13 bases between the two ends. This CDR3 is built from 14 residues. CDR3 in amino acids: CASSDGRDRETQYF. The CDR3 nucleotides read TGTGCCAGCAGTGATGGGCGGGACCGGGAGACCCAGTACTTC.

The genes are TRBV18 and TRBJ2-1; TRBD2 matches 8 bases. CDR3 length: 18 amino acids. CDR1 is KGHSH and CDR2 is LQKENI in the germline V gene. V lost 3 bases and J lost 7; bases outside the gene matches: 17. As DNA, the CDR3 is TGTGCCAGCTCACCTTGGAACGTCGGGGGGGTATTCTTGAATGAGCAGTTCTTC. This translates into CASSPWNVGGVFLNEQFF.

The CDR3 loop is CASSLQLAGGTDTQYF. DNA for the CDR3: TGTGCCAGCAGCTTACAACTAGCGGGTGGCACAGATACGCAGTATTTT. The chain couples TRBV7-2 to TRBJ2-3; 9 bases align to TRBD2. V gave up 2 bases and J gave up 1 base; unmatched junction bases: 4. Per germline, CDR1 SGHTA and CDR2 FQGNSA. The CDR3 is 16 residues long.

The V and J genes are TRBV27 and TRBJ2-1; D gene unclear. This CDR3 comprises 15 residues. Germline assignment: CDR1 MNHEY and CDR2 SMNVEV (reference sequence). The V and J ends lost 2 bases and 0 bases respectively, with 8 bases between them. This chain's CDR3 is CASSLRPSSYNEQFF. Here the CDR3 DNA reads TGTGCCAGCAGTTTAAGGCCTAGCTCCTACAATGAGCAGTTCTTC.

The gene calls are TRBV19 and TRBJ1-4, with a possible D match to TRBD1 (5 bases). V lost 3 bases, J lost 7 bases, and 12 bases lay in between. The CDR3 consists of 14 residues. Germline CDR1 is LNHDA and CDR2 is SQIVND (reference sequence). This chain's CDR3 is CASSMGREAEKLFF. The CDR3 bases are TGTGCCAGTAGTATGGGCAGGGAGGCTGAAAAACTGTTTTTT.

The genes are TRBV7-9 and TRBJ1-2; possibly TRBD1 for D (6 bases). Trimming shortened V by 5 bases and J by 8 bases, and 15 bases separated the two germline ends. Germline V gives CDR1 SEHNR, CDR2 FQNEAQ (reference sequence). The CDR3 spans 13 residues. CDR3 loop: CASSGQGSEGYTF. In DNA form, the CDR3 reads TGTGCCAGCAGCGGCCAGGGGTCGGAGGGCTACACCTTC. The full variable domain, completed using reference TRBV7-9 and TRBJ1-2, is DTGVSQNPRHKITKRGQNVTFRCDPISEHNRLYWYRQTLGQGPEFLTYFQNEAQLEKSRLLSDRFSAERPKGSFSTLEIQRTEQGDSAMYLCASSGQGSEGYTFGSGTRLTVV.

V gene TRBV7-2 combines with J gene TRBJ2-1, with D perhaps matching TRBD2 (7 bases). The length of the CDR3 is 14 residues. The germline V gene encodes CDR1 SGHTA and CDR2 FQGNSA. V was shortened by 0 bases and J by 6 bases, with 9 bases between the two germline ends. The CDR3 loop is CASSLAGGGNEQFF. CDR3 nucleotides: TGTGCCAGCAGCTTAGCGGGAGGGGGCAATGAGCAGTTCTTC.

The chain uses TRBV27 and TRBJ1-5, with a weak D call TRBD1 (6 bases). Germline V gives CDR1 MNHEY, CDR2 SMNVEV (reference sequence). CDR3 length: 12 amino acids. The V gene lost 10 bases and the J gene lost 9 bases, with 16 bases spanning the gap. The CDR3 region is CATGEGDRPQHF. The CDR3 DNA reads TGTGCCACCGGGGAGGGGGATCGGCCCCAGCATTTT.

CDR3 nucleotides: TGTGCCTGGAGTGCCTGGACTAGCGGGGGCACAGATACGCAGTATTTT. It codes for CAWSAWTSGGTDTQYF. The rearrangement uses TRBV30 and TRBJ2-3; 12 bases line up with TRBD2. V was clipped by 1 base and J by 1 base; unmatched bases: 3. The CDR3 contains 16 residues. The germline CDR1 and CDR2 sequences are GTSNPN and SVGIG (reference sequence). The full variable domain, its missing parts supplied by reference TRBV30 and TRBJ2-3, is SQTIHQWPATLVQPVGSPLSLECTVEGTSNPNLYWYRQAAGRGLQLLFYSVGIGQISSEVPQNLSASRPQDRQFILSSKKLLLSDSGFYLCAWSAWTSGGTDTQYFGPGTRLTVL.

CDR3 protein: CASSLVETGQETQYF. In DNA form, the CDR3 reads TGCGCCAGCAGCTTGGTCGAGACAGGGCAAGAGACCCAGTACTTC. This chain uses TRBV5-1 with TRBJ2-5; the match to TRBD1 covers 7 bases. Germline V gene sequence: CDR1 SGHRS, CDR2 YFSETQ. This CDR3 comprises 15 residues. Trimming at V came to 0 bases and at J to 2 bases, leaving 4 bases not matched to a gene.

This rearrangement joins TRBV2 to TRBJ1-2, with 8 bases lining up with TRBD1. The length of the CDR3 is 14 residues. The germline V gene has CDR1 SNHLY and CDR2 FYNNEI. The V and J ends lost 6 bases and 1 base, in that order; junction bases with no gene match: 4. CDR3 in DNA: TGTGCCAGCAGCTACAGGGGGTTTAACTATGGCTACACCTTC. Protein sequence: CASSYRGFNYGYTF.

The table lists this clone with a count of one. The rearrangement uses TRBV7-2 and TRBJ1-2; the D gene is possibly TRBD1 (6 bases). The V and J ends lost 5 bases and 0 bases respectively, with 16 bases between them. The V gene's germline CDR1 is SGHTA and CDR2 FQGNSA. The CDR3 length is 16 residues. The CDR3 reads CASSPYIGTSNYGYTF. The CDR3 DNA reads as TGTGCCAGCAGCCCCTATATAGGGACATCTAACTATGGCTACACCTTC.

The CDR3 region is CAISESGSGGPYEQYF. CDR3 DNA: TGTGCCATCAGTGAGTCGGGGAGCGGGGGACCTTACGAGCAGTACTTC. This sequence joins TRBV10-3 and TRBJ2-7; TRBD2 matches at 8 bases. J gave up 4 bases and V 0 bases, and 8 bases lay outside the gene matches. Germline values: CDR1 ENHRY, CDR2 SYGVKD. The CDR3 runs to 16 residues.

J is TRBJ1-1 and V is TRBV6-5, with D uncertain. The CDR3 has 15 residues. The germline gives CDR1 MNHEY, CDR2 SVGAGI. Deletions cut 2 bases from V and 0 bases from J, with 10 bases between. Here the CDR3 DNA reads TGTGCCAGCAGTTACACCCCCACAGTGAACACTGAAGCTTTCTTT. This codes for CASSYTPTVNTEAFF.

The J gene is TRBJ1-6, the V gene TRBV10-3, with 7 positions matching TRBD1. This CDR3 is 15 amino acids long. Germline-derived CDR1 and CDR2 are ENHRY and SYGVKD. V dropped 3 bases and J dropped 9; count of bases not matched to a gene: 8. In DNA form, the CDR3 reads TGTGCCATCAGTGAAGAGGGACAGATGGGTTCACCCCTCCACTTT. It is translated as CAISEEGQMGSPLHF.

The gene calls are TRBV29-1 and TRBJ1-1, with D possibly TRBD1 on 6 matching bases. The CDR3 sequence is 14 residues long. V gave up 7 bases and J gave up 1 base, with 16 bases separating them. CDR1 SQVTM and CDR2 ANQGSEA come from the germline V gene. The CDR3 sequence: CSAGRAGANTEAFF. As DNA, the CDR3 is TGCAGCGCGGGGAGGGCGGGGGCGAACACTGAAGCTTTCTTT.

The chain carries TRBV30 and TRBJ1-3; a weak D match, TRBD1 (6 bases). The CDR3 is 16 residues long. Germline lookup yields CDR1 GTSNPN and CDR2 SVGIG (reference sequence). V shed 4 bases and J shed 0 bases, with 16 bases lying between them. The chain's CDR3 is CAWTTRTVLSGNTIYF. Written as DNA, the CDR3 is TGTGCCTGGACCACAAGGACAGTCCTCTCTGGAAACACCATATATTTT. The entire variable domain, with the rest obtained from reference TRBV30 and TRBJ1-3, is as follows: SQTIHQWPATLVQPVGSPLSLECTVEGTSNPNLYWYRQAAGRGLQLLFYSVGIGQISSEVPQNLSASRPQDRQFILSSKKLLLSDSGFYLCAWTTRTVLSGNTIYFGEGSWLTVV.

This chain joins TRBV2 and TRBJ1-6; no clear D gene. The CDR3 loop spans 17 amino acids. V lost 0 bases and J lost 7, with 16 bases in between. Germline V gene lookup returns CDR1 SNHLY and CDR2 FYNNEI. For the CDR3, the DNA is TGTGCCAGCAGTGAAGCGAAGTATACGGTCGGGAATTCACCCCTCCACTTT. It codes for CASSEAKYTVGNSPLHF.

CDR3 protein: CASSQGRGAGYGYTF. The CDR3 nucleotides are TGTGCCAGCAGCCAAGGGCGCGGGGCTGGTTATGGCTACACCTTC. V usage is TRBV3-1 (or the pseudogene TRBV3-2) and J usage is TRBJ1-2, with D perhaps matching TRBD1 (5 bases). The CDR3 extends over 15 amino acids. V shed 1 base and J shed 5 bases, with 14 bases lying between them. From germline, CDR1 is LGHDT and CDR2 YNNKEL (reference sequence).

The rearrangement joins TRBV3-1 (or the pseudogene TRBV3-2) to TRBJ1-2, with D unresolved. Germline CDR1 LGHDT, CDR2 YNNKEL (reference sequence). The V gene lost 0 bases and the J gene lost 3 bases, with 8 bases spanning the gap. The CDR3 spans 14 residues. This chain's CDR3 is CASSQDRAHYGYTF. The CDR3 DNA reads TGTGCCAGCAGCCAAGATCGCGCACACTATGGCTACACCTTC.